The clone carrying this T cell receptor beta chain occurred once. A much larger clone sits a single nucleotide away, making a read error possible. This specimen belongs to a study of human T cells and chemical hapten exposure. TCRdb reanalysed the RACE reads using MiXCR and keeps one entry per CDR3 protein. The data contain approximately 90,000 distinct CDR3 sequences, 7.5% to 9.5% of them singletons. The germline V and J ends were trimmed by 3 bases and 1 base, with 6 bases remaining between them. CDR3 size: 13 residues. CDR1 and CDR2 (germline): MNHEY, SMNVEV (reference sequence). Time point noted: pre-sensitization, week 0. Treatment defined: therapeutic diphenylcyclopropenone sensitization with weekly scalp DPC.

The TCR sequence derives from a middle-aged man with alopecia areata. Some clones in this sample may be carry-over from other donors' samples. The sequencing here drew on whole blood, taken in connection with sensitization to the hapten diphenylcyclopropenone (DPC). This chain links TRBV27 with TRBJ1-1; D is unclear. CDR3 loop: CASSFWGNTEAFF. The CDR3 nucleotides are TGTGCCAGCAGTTTTTGGGGGAACACTGAAGCTTTCTTT.